Listed below are T cell receptor beta chains from one sample, sequenced in a study of T cells in Graves' hyperthyroidism and ophthalmopathy. TCRdb ran MiXCR on the multiplex PCR reads and lists one entry per CDR3 protein. The repertoire holds around 260,000 distinct CDR3 sequences, about 25% seen once, with roughly 24% in the top ten. Material: blood. All receptors come from a man aged 35-49 years with Graves' hyperthyroidism that later progressed to Graves' ophthalmopathy. Each CDR3 is given with its conserved first and last residue. The order of the fields is D gene, clone size, V gene, J gene, CDR3 protein, CDR3 DNA. D genes are given only for firm matches. Size tells how often a clone was seen (once, few, many) or the class of an expanded clone, and some rows leave it out.

NA	many	TRBV5-1	TRBJ2-7	CASSLAGVGRSVLLYF	TGCGCCAGCAGCTTGGCTGGTGTCGGGCGAAGCGTGCTCTTGTACTTC
NA	NA	TRBV2	TRBJ1-2	CASSGTLSYTF	TGTGCCAGCAGTGGGACGCTAAGCTACACCTTC
NA	many	TRBV2	TRBJ2-7	CATQDSNTYEQYF	TGTGCCACCCAGGACAGCAATACCTACGAGCAGTACTTC
TRBD2	many	TRBV6-4	TRBJ2-3	CASSADAWQREFADTQYF	TGTGCCAGCAGTGCCGACGCGTGGCAGCGGGAGTTTGCGGATACGCAGTATTTT
NA	many	TRBV18	TRBJ1-1	CASSPPGHVNTEAFF	TGTGCCAGCTCACCACCGGGACACGTGAACACTGAAGCTTTCTTT
NA	many	TRBV6-2/TRBV6-3	TRBJ2-5	CASAPSVAGLETQYF	TGTGCCAGTGCCCCCTCAGTGGCCGGGCTCGAGACCCAGTACTTC
NA	many	TRBV30	TRBJ1-2	CAWSGSGDGYTF	TGTGCCTGGAGTGGGTCAGGGGATGGCTACACCTTC
NA	NA	TRBV12-3/TRBV12-4	TRBJ1-1	CASSLVGSESLNTEAFF	TGTGCCAGCAGTTTAGTTGGTAGCGAGTCACTCAACACTGAAGCTTTCTTT
NA	NA	TRBV6-5	TRBJ1-1	CASSFLWTGNTEAFF	NA
NA	NA	TRBV9	TRBJ1-1	CASSVASNTEAFF	TGTGCCAGCAGCGTAGCCAGCAACACTGAAGCTTTCTTT
NA	many	TRBV2	TRBJ2-7	CASSEAYEQYF	TGCGCCAGCAGCGAAGCCTACGAGCAGTACTTC
TRBD2	NA	TRBV12-3/TRBV12-4	TRBJ2-5	CASTGTSGKETQYF	TGTGCCAGCACCGGGACTAGCGGGAAAGAGACCCAGTACTTC
NA	once	TRBV5-1	TRBJ1-2	CASSTPSHGYTF	TGCGCCAGCAGCACCCCATCCCATGGCTACACCTTC
NA	many	TRBV29-1	TRBJ2-7	CSVHGRSSYEQYF	TGCAGCGTTCACGGCAGAAGCTCCTACGAGCAGTACTTC